A selection of T cell receptor beta chains follows, all from one sample in a study of cytomegalovirus exposure and HLA in healthy donors. TCRdb's table, derived via immunoSEQ multiplex PCR, lists solely in-frame clones and lacks some. The sample comprises 150,000 or so clones, over 60% of which are singletons, and about 12% rests with the top ten. Input material: PBMCs. The receptors here all came from a man in his forties in good health and CMV-seropositive. The CDR3 runs from the conserved cysteine through the conserved F or W. A D gene is named only where the DNA matches it firmly.

d_call,v_call,j_call,cdr3_nt,cdr3_aa
-,TRBV7-3,TRBJ1-1,TGTGCCAGCAGCTTAAGGGGAGAGGGTCGGGCTGAAGCTTTCTTT,CASSLRGEGRAEAFF
-,TRBV23-1,TRBJ2-4,TGCGCCAGCAGTCGGCGGGACCTAGCCAAAAACATTCAGTACTTC,CASSRRDLAKNIQYF
-,TRBV30,TRBJ1-5,TGTGCCTGGAGTGCCCGCAGGGCAAGCAATCAGCCCCAGCATTTT,CAWSARRASNQPQHF
-,TRBV2,TRBJ1-2,TGTGCCAGCAGCAAGGAGGGTGAAGGCGGATCGGGTGGCTACACCTTC,CASSKEGEGGSGGYTF
-,TRBV4-1,TRBJ2-5,TGCGCCAGCAGCCAAGTTTTGGCAGGGCCGGAGACCCAGTACTTC,CASSQVLAGPETQYF
TRBD1,TRBV28,TRBJ2-2,TGTGCCAGCCAACAGGGGGAGTACACCGGGGAGCTGTTTTTT,CASQQGEYTGELFF
TRBD2,TRBV19,TRBJ2-1,TGTGCCAGTAAACTAGCGATCGCAACCTACAATGAGCAGTTCTTC,CASKLAIATYNEQFF
TRBD2,TRBV29-1,TRBJ2-1,TGCAGCGTTGGCGCTAGCGGTCTAAATGAGCAGTTCTTC,CSVGASGLNEQFF
TRBD2,TRBV27,TRBJ2-1,TGTGCCAGCAGTTTATATGGGGCTAGCGGGAGTTTTGAGCAGTTCTTC,CASSLYGASGSFEQFF
-,TRBV7-3,TRBJ2-5,TGTGCCAGCAGCCGTAAGCGGTACCAAGAGACCCAGTACTTC,CASSRKRYQETQYF
-,TRBV4-2,TRBJ1-5,TGTGCCAGCAGCCAAACAGGAAGGGATCAGCCCCAGCATTTT,CASSQTGRDQPQHF
-,TRBV30,TRBJ1-2,TGTGCCTGGAGGGGCAGGGGAACCAACTATGGCTACACCTTC,CAWRGRGTNYGYTF
-,TRBV5-1,TRBJ2-7,TGCGCCAGCAGCTTTGATGGACAGTACGAGCAGTACTTC,CASSFDGQYEQYF
-,TRBV5-1,TRBJ2-7,TGCGCCAGCAGCGCCGGTGCGCCTAGCATTTACTTC,CASSAGAPSIYF